This T cell receptor beta chain originates from a study of blood T cell repertoires in COVID-19. Study information: COVID-19 samples from acute and convalescent phases originated in the United States, Italy and Spain. T cells, B-cell-depleted T cells, or PBMCs supplied cDNA or gDNA.

Per the original methods: Researchers report that nucleated cell counts were estimated from reference gene primer amplification. Assay: immunoSEQ multiplex PCR; the TCRdb copy retains only in-frame clones and omits some. V and J calls and clone size are given by that table; D and trimming were obtained from the DNA. This sample has 150,000 to 200,000 clones, with about 88% found just once. This clone was counted between two and nine times. Unmatched junction bases numbered 5, after V lost 0 bases and J lost 4 bases. The CDR3 totals 15 residues. Per germline, CDR1 SGHRS and CDR2 YFSETQ. The chain recombines TRBV5-1 with TRBJ2-7, with TRBD2 matching over 9 bases. The receptor was isolated from a man between 65 and 85 years old with active or convalescent COVID-19. The sequenced sample consisted of peripheral blood. CDR3 protein: CASSLEAGGTYEQYF. DNA for the CDR3: TGCGCCAGCAGCTTGGAGGCGGGAGGGACTTACGAGCAGTACTTC. Looking up the rest from reference TRBV5-1 and TRBJ2-7 gives the full variable domain: KAGVTQTPRYLIKTRGQQVTLSCSPISGHRSVSWYQQTPGQGLQFLFEYFSETQRNKGNFPGRFSGRQFSNSRSEMNVSTLELGDSALYLCASSLEAGGTYEQYFGPGTRLTVT.